The 14 T cell receptor beta chains in this list originate from one sample, sequenced in a study of siplizumab effects on memory and regulatory T cells. Profiling relied on immunoSEQ multiplex PCR, and the TCRdb table lists in-frame clones only, not all of them. The data contain approximately 100,000 clones, around 90% of them singletons. Sample: non-Treg CD4+ T cells sorted from blood. The receptors were sampled from a human donor in good health.

The chain is built from TRBV6-1 and TRBJ2-1, with D perhaps matching TRBD2 (6 bases). Per the germline V gene, CDR1 is MNHNS and CDR2 is SASEGT. V was cut by 5 bases and J by 4 bases, with 15 bases left in between. This CDR3 has 15 amino acids. Written as DNA, the CDR3 is TGTGCCAGCAGTACCATCTCAGGACTATACAATGAGCAGTTCTTC. Translating it yields CASSTISGLYNEQFF.

The rearrangement uses TRBV30 and TRBJ2-7, with D unclear. Germline lookup yields CDR1 GTSNPN and CDR2 SVGIG (reference sequence). Trimming took 4 bases from V and 3 from J, leaving 16 bases between them. This CDR3 is 14 amino acids long. The CDR3 protein is CAWTQGRSGYEQYF. CDR3 DNA sequence: TGTGCCTGGACCCAAGGGCGGTCGGGCTACGAGCAGTACTTC.

The chain recombines TRBV5-1 with TRBJ1-2; weak D call: TRBD1 (5 bases). V dropped 0 bases and J dropped 2 bases, with 11 bases sitting between them. CDR1 and CDR2 (germline): SGHRS, YFSETQ. The CDR3 has 15 amino acids. CDR3 sequence reads: CASSLAWGLNYGYTF. In DNA, the CDR3 is TGCGCCAGCAGCTTGGCTTGGGGGTTGAACTATGGCTACACCTTC. Filled out from reference TRBV5-1 and TRBJ1-2, the complete variable domain reads KAGVTQTPRYLIKTRGQQVTLSCSPISGHRSVSWYQQTPGQGLQFLFEYFSETQRNKGNFPGRFSGRQFSNSRSEMNVSTLELGDSALYLCASSLAWGLNYGYTFGSGTRLTVV.

The V gene is TRBV19, the J gene TRBJ2-4; 7 nucleotides agree with TRBD1. The CDR3 spans 13 residues. Unmatched junction bases numbered 6, after V lost 3 bases and J lost 10 bases. The germline V gene has CDR1 LNHDA and CDR2 SQIVND (reference sequence). CDR3: CASSMGTALIQYF. The CDR3 DNA is TGTGCCAGTAGTATGGGGACAGCATTGATTCAGTACTTC.

This sequence joins TRBV5-6 and TRBJ1-4, with 8 bases lining up with TRBD1. Germline CDR1 and CDR2: SGHDT and YYEEEE. There are 15 residues in the CDR3. J was trimmed by 1 base and V by 4 bases; bases with no gene match: 3. CDR3: CASSPTGGTNEKLFF. CDR3 bases: TGTGCCAGCAGCCCCACAGGGGGAACTAATGAAAAACTGTTTTTT. The whole variable domain, filled in from reference TRBV5-6 and TRBJ1-4, reads DAGVTQSPTHLIKTRGQQVTLRCSPKSGHDTVSWYQQALGQGPQFIFQYYEEEERQRGNFPDRFSGHQFPNYSSELNVNALLLGDSALYLCASSPTGGTNEKLFFGSGTQLSVL.

The chain uses TRBV11-3 and TRBJ2-2; possibly TRBD2 for D (5 bases). Germline V lookup: CDR1 SGHNT, CDR2 YENEEA. Trimming removed 3 bases at V and 4 bases at J, with 12 bases between. This CDR3 comprises 15 residues. Here the CDR3 reads CASSLVGASTGELFF. The DNA of the CDR3 is TGTGCCAGCAGCTTGGTGGGAGCGAGCACCGGGGAGCTGTTTTTT.

This rearrangement joins TRBV6-5 to TRBJ1-4, with 7 nucleotides matching TRBD1. V was clipped by 6 bases and J by 8 bases; unmatched bases: 9. Germline V gives CDR1 MNHEY, CDR2 SVGAGI. The CDR3 extends over 14 amino acids. CDR3 sequence: CASREQGFGEKLFF. The CDR3, as DNA: TGTGCCAGCAGGGAACAGGGGTTTGGGGAAAAACTGTTTTTT.

The chain employs TRBV5-6 and TRBJ2-3; maybe TRBD1 (5 bases). The CDR3 has 15 amino acids. Germline CDR1 and CDR2: SGHDT and YYEEEE. Trimming cost V 6 bases and J 2 bases, with 16 bases left between them. The CDR3 here is CASKKRGGDTDTQYF. The DNA of the CDR3 is TGTGCCAGCAAGAAAAGGGGTGGTGACACAGATACGCAGTATTTT.

The chain recombines TRBV19 with TRBJ2-1; D might be TRBD2 (6 bases). This CDR3 region has 14 residues. CDR1 LNHDA and CDR2 SQIVND come from the germline V gene (reference sequence). Trimming took 0 bases from V and 9 from J, leaving 12 bases between them. The CDR3 bases are TGTGCCAGTAGTATAGACCCCGTGGGGGGTGAGCAGTTCTTC. Protein product: CASSIDPVGGEQFF.

The chain links TRBV29-1 to TRBJ2-3, with 8 bases matching TRBD2. V lost 1 base to trimming and J lost 2 bases; unmatched junction nucleotides: 8. Per the germline V gene, CDR1 is SQVTM and CDR2 is ANQGSEA. The CDR3 spans 16 residues. This CDR3 reads CSVEAPTGGATDTQYF. As DNA, the CDR3 is TGCAGCGTTGAAGCCCCCACCGGGGGGGCCACAGATACGCAGTATTTT.

The chain joins TRBV5-1 to TRBJ2-5; D perhaps matches TRBD1 (5 bases). CDR1 SGHRS and CDR2 YFSETQ come from the germline V gene. This CDR3 is 15 amino acids long. Trimming left V 4 bases short and J 3 bases short, with 16 bases between. CDR3 nucleotide sequence: TGCGCCAGCAGCCAATTTTTCGACAGAAAAGAGACCCAGTACTTC. It specifies CASSQFFDRKETQYF.

The chain combines TRBV2 with TRBJ1-5; tentative D call: TRBD1 (5 bases). Germline V gene lookup returns CDR1 SNHLY and CDR2 FYNNEI. CDR3 length equals 15 residues. V lost 2 bases and J lost 0, with 8 bases in between. The CDR3: CASSESGGSNQPQHF. The CDR3 DNA is TGTGCCAGCAGTGAATCCGGGGGTAGCAATCAGCCCCAGCATTTT. Using reference TRBV2 and TRBJ1-5 for the parts outside the CDR3, the full variable domain is EPEVTQTPSHQVTQMGQEVILRCVPISNHLYFYWYRQILGQKVEFLVSFYNNEISEKSEIFDDQFSVERPDGSNFTLKIRSTKLEDSAMYFCASSESGGSNQPQHFGDGTRLSIL.

The chain combines TRBV7-2 with TRBJ2-5; the D gene is possibly TRBD2 (5 bases). The CDR3 is made up of 14 amino acids. The V gene's germline CDR1 is SGHTA and CDR2 FQGNSA. Trimming took 2 bases from V and 5 from J, leaving 12 bases between them. The CDR3 nucleotides are TGTGCCAGCAGCTTAATGGAGGCTTCCGAGACCCAGTACTTC. This codes for CASSLMEASETQYF.

The rearrangement joins TRBV11-3 to TRBJ2-5; 7 nucleotides match TRBD1. CDR1 SGHNT and CDR2 YENEEA come from the germline V gene. V gave up 5 bases and J gave up 5 bases; unmatched junction bases: 5. The CDR3 is made up of 13 amino acids. CDR3 sequence: CASSVEQGETQYF. The CDR3 nucleotides read TGTGCCAGCAGCGTCGAACAGGGGGAGACCCAGTACTTC. Based on the CDR3 plus reference TRBV11-3 and TRBJ2-5, the full variable domain is EAGVVQSPRYKIIEKKQPVAFWCNPISGHNTLYWYLQNLGQGPELLIRYENEEAVDDSQLPKDRFSAERLKGVDSTLKIQPAELGDSAVYLCASSVEQGETQYFGPGTRLLVL.